These 9 T cell receptor beta chains came from one sample sequenced in a study of beta chain features in type 1 diabetes (dated by TCRdb to the late 2010s). The library was generated by the immunoSEQ multiplex PCR assay. The High Capacity cDNA Reverse Transcription Kit was used to reverse transcribe all of the isolated RNA, meaning that expressed TCRB transcripts were what got sequenced. As stored in TCRdb, this immuneACCESS dataset retains in-frame rearrangements with V and J assigned. A fraction of the clones does not appear; measured against another copy, unresolved V genes explain less than half of the discrepancy, and the remainder lacks a known reason. The sample includes 130,000 to 150,000 clones, with about 10% observed a single time. The top ten hold under 1.5% of the sample. Specimen: naive CD4+ T cells from blood. The cell subset or site label corresponds to: true naive CD4+ T cells. The receptors come from a young man in good health.

The J gene is TRBJ1-1, the V gene TRBV5-1; D is unclear. Trimming stripped 4 bases from V and 10 bases from J, with 20 bases between. Germline V gene lookup returns CDR1 SGHRS and CDR2 YFSETQ. The CDR3 contains 14 residues. The CDR3 DNA reads as TGCGCCAGCAGCCCGGGATTTATGAGGGAAGGAGCTTTCTTT. Protein: CASSPGFMREGAFF.

The chain uses TRBV7-2 and TRBJ2-7, with 9 bases identical to TRBD1. CDR1 SGHTA and CDR2 FQGNSA come from the germline V gene. Trimming took 2 bases from V and 2 from J; bases not matched to a gene: 4. This CDR3 has 15 amino acids. As DNA, the CDR3 is TGTGCCAGCAGCTTAATGGGACAGGGCCCCTACGAGCAGTACTTC. It translates to CASSLMGQGPYEQYF. Supplemented by reference TRBV7-2 and TRBJ2-7, the full variable domain reads GAGVSQSPSNKVTEKGKDVELRCDPISGHTALYWYRQSLGQGLEFLIYFQGNSAPDKSGLPSDRFSAERTGGSVSTLTIQRTQQEDSAVYLCASSLMGQGPYEQYFGPGTRLTVT.

The table lists this clone with a few counts. The genes are TRBV30 and TRBJ1-5; TRBD1 is a possible D gene (6 bases). CDR1 and CDR2 from the germline V gene are GTSNPN and SVGIG (reference sequence). The CDR3 covers 14 residues. Trimming left V 4 bases short and J 7 bases short, with 17 bases between. The CDR3 sequence is CAWNQQGLEQPQHF. In nucleotides, the CDR3 is TGTGCCTGGAACCAACAGGGCCTGGAACAGCCCCAGCATTTT.

The chain joins TRBV7-9 to TRBJ2-3, with 7 nucleotides matching TRBD1. The CDR3 has 16 residues. Per germline, CDR1 SEHNR and CDR2 FQNEAQ (reference sequence). J was trimmed by 1 base and V by 0 bases; bases with no gene match: 4. This CDR3 is CASSLADRERTDTQYF. In nucleotides, the CDR3 is TGTGCCAGCAGCTTAGCCGACAGGGAACGCACAGATACGCAGTATTTT.

The genes are TRBV11-3 and TRBJ2-2, with TRBD1 identical over 8 bases. The junction had 7 bases not matched to a gene; V was cut back by 0 bases and J by 4 bases. This CDR3 spans 17 amino acids. CDR1 and CDR2 (germline): SGHNT, YENEEA. This CDR3 is CASSLDLGTGGTGELFF. The CDR3 nucleotides are TGTGCCAGCAGCTTAGATCTGGGCACAGGGGGCACCGGGGAGCTGTTTTTT. Drawing the rest from reference TRBV11-3 and TRBJ2-2, the complete variable domain is EAGVVQSPRYKIIEKKQPVAFWCNPISGHNTLYWYLQNLGQGPELLIRYENEEAVDDSQLPKDRFSAERLKGVDSTLKIQPAELGDSAVYLCASSLDLGTGGTGELFFGEGSRLTVL.

The rearrangement links TRBV7-2 to TRBJ2-5; 10 nucleotides line up with TRBD2. Looked up from germline, CDR1 is SGHTA and CDR2 is FQGNSA. There are 15 residues in the CDR3. The trim removed 2 bases at V and 2 bases at J, leaving 2 bases unmatched. CDR3 loop: CASSLQAGGQETQYF. DNA of the CDR3: TGTGCCAGCAGCTTACAAGCGGGGGGGCAAGAGACCCAGTACTTC.

This clone turned up a few times. Written as DNA, the CDR3 is TGTGCCAGCAGGGGACATTCCTCTGGGGCCAACGTCCTGACTTTC. Translation gives CASRGHSSGANVLTF. V and J are TRBV6-5 and TRBJ2-6; D possibly corresponds to TRBD1 (6 bases). The CDR3 is 15 residues long. Trimming cost V 6 bases and J 0 bases, with 9 bases left between them. Germline CDR1 MNHEY, CDR2 SVGAGI.

In its sample, this clone was seen a few times. V gene TRBV7-2 combines with J gene TRBJ1-2; possible D gene TRBD1, 6 bases. The CDR3 covers 13 residues. Germline CDR1 reads SGHTA; CDR2 reads FQGNSA. Trimming took off 4 bases at V and 3 bases at J, with 9 bases between the two ends. CDR3 sequence: CASSWKGDYGYTF. The CDR3 bases are TGTGCCAGCAGCTGGAAGGGGGACTATGGCTACACCTTC.

This clone was seen once. A much more abundant neighbour one base away suggests this may be a read error. The chain recombines TRBV5-4 with TRBJ2-1; TRBD1 agrees at 9 bases. CDR3 length equals 15 residues. Per germline, CDR1 SGHNT and CDR2 YYREEE (reference sequence). V trimming: 4 bases; J trimming: 0 bases; junction bases outside the gene matches: 2. The CDR3 bases are TGTGCCAGCAGCCAGGACAGGGGCTCCTACAATGAGCAGTTCTTC. Its protein is CASSQDRGSYNEQFF.